Listed below are T cell receptor beta chains from one sample, sequenced in a study of blood T cell repertoires in COVID-19. Clones were sequenced by immunoSEQ multiplex PCR, and TCRdb holds only the in-frame ones, with some missing. This sample has some 330,000 clones, with approximately 89% found just once. Sequenced material: PBMCs or T cells enriched from blood (not recorded which). The receptors stem from a man aged 35-49 years in a cohort exposed to, infected with or recovered from COVID-19 (not recorded which). Both conserved end residues are part of each CDR3. The order of the fields is V gene, D gene, J gene, clone size, CDR3 DNA, CDR3 protein. A D gene is named only where the DNA matches it firmly. Size values are once, few and many counts, or a class for expanded clones, and some rows have none.

TRBV19	TRBD1	TRBJ1-3	.	TGTGCCAGTAGCCCCGGGACAGGGAGGTCCGCAAACACCATATATTTT	CASSPGTGRSANTIYF
TRBV19	.	TRBJ1-5	.	TGTGCCAGTAGTATTCGCAGGGGAACCCTCAATCAGCCCCAGCATTTT	CASSIRRGTLNQPQHF
TRBV30	TRBD1	TRBJ1-2	.	TGTGCCTGGAGAGCTACCGGGACAGGCGTCGGCTACACCTTC	CAWRATGTGVGYTF
TRBV19	TRBD1	TRBJ1-5	.	TGTGCCAGTACCGGTACCGGGACAGGGGGCTTTCAGCCCCAGCATTTT	CASTGTGTGGFQPQHF
TRBV28	TRBD1	TRBJ1-3	.	TGTGCCAGCACAAGCCGAGGGACAGGGACTGGAAACACCATATATTTT	CASTSRGTGTGNTIYF
TRBV14	.	TRBJ1-2	.	TGTGCCAGCAGCCATCGGAGAGGAGAGTCTGGCTACACCTTC	CASSHRRGESGYTF
TRBV2	TRBD2	TRBJ2-7	.	TGTGCCAGCAGCATAGCGGGGACCTCCTACGAGCAGTACTTC	CASSIAGTSYEQYF
TRBV23-1	TRBD1	TRBJ2-3	.	TGCGCCAGCACAACTGGGACAGGGGATACAGATACGCAGTATTTT	CASTTGTGDTDTQYF
TRBV3-1/TRBV3-2	TRBD1	TRBJ2-3	.	TGTGCCAGCAGCCAAGGAAGGGGGCTTACAGATACGCAGTATTTT	CASSQGRGLTDTQYF
TRBV5-1	TRBD1	TRBJ2-7	.	TGCGCCAGCAGCAACAGGGGGCAAGGCTACGAGCAGTACTTC	CASSNRGQGYEQYF
TRBV6-1	TRBD1	TRBJ1-4	.	TGTGCCAGCAGTGAAGGGACAGGGGACCCCCGAGTAGCTAATGAAAAACTGTTTTTT	CASSEGTGDPRVANEKLFF
TRBV5-1	TRBD2	TRBJ2-3	.	TGCGCCAGCAGCTTGGATGGCGGGAGGGCGGGAGGAGATACGCAGTATTTT	CASSLDGGRAGGDTQYF
TRBV11-2	.	TRBJ2-1	.	TGTGCCAGCAGCTTAGGATACGGCAATGAGCAGTTCTTC	CASSLGYGNEQFF
TRBV11-2	TRBD1	TRBJ1-2	.	TGTGCCAGCAGCCAGGGGGTCGTCTGGGGCTACACCTTC	CASSQGVVWGYTF
TRBV5-4	TRBD1	TRBJ1-2	.	TGTGCCAGCAGCTTGGCCCCCGGGACAGCCTATGGCTACACCTTC	CASSLAPGTAYGYTF
TRBV11-3	TRBD1	TRBJ2-3	few	TGTGCCAGCAGCTTTCAGGGGGCTGGCACAGATACGCAGTATTTT	CASSFQGAGTDTQYF
TRBV28	.	TRBJ2-4	.	TGTGCCAGCAGTTTATTCTCTGTCGCCAAAAACATTCAGTACTTC	CASSLFSVAKNIQYF
TRBV5-4	.	TRBJ1-2	.	TGTGCCAGCAGCCCTGGACTATATGGCTACACCTTC	CASSPGLYGYTF
TRBV30	TRBD1	TRBJ1-2	.	TGTGCCTGGAGTGGGCAGGGGGCAGGAGGCTACACCTTC	CAWSGQGAGGYTF
TRBV5-1	TRBD2	TRBJ2-1	.	TGCGCCAGCAGCCTTGGGACTAGCGGACACAATGAGCAGTTCTTC	CASSLGTSGHNEQFF
TRBV10-3	.	TRBJ2-7	.	TGTGCCATCAGTGAGGCCCAGGGGTACGAGCAGTACTTC	CAISEAQGYEQYF
TRBV10-3	TRBD1	TRBJ2-5	.	TGTGCCATCAGTGTTCGTATAGGACAGGGGGAAGAGACCCAGTACTTC	CAISVRIGQGEETQYF
TRBV5-1	.	TRBJ1-1	few	TGCGCCAGCAGCCCAACAACGAACACTGAAGCTTTCTTT	CASSPTTNTEAFF
TRBV4-1	TRBD1	TRBJ2-7	.	TGCGCCAGCAGCCAGGTGGGACAGTCCTACGAGCAGTACTTC	CASSQVGQSYEQYF
TRBV11-2	TRBD2	TRBJ2-2	.	TGTGCCAGCAGCTTCAGGGAGGGAACCGGGGAGCTGTTTTTT	CASSFREGTGELFF
TRBV10-3	TRBD2	TRBJ2-7	.	TGTGCCATCAGTGCGCTAGCGGGAGTACCCCCCTACGAGCAGTACTTC	CAISALAGVPPYEQYF
TRBV18	.	TRBJ1-3	.	TGTGCCAGCTCACCAATTGCAGGGGCCCCAAACACCATATATTTT	CASSPIAGAPNTIYF
TRBV4-2	TRBD2	TRBJ2-7	.	TGTGCCAGCAGCCAAGCCGGGACTAGCGGGAGAGGTGGCGAGCAGTACTTC	CASSQAGTSGRGGEQYF
TRBV6-5	.	TRBJ1-2	.	TGTGCCAGCAGTTATTCAACAGTAAAAGGATCTGGCTACACCTTC	CASSYSTVKGSGYTF